This T cell receptor (beta chain) was captured in a study of cytomegalovirus exposure and HLA in healthy donors. Method: immunoSEQ multiplex PCR; TCRdb's copy keeps in-frame clones and lacks some. Of some 80,000 clones listed, 90% to 97% are singletons. Study-level points and caveats: In vitro assays verified that a few CMV-associated chains recognized CMV antigens specifically.

CDR3 length: 15 residues. CDR1 LNHDA and CDR2 SQIVND come from the germline V gene (reference sequence). The V and J ends lost 6 bases and 0 bases respectively, with 9 bases between them. On this clone: What it binds is unknown.

Material for sequencing was PBMCs. This TCR was sampled from a man in his late teens or twenties in good health and CMV-seropositive. The gene calls are TRBV19 and TRBJ2-6; D not resolved. CDR3: CASRSVYSGANVLTF. DNA for the CDR3: TGTGCCAGTAGATCAGTTTACTCTGGGGCCAACGTCCTGACTTTC.